A single sample gave rise to the 22 T cell receptor beta chains below, sequenced in a study of blood T cell repertoires in COVID-19 (dated by TCRdb to about 2020). Preparation of the library involved the immunoSEQ multiplex PCR assay. TCRdb took this table from immuneACCESS and kept in-frame rearrangements with V and J called. Such tables lack part of the clones; where checked against another copy, unresolved V genes explain under half of the gap, and the rest is unexplained. This sample comprises fewer than 250,000 clones, 75% to 85% of them detected only once. About 8.2% of the sample is held by the ten biggest clonotypes. Sequencing was carried out using PBMCs or T cells enriched from blood (not recorded which). All receptors come from a woman aged 50 to 65 with acute COVID-19.

This sequence joins TRBV19 and TRBJ1-5; 8 bases match TRBD1. The J segment lost 6 bases and the V segment lost 6 bases, leaving 4 bases of the junction unmatched. Germline CDR1 LNHDA, CDR2 SQIVND (reference sequence). The CDR3 loop spans 13 amino acids. The CDR3 nucleotides are TGTGCCAGTAGCCCGACAGGGGCTCAGCCCCAGCATTTT. As protein: CASSPTGAQPQHF.

The rearrangement links TRBV29-1 to TRBJ2-3, with D possibly TRBD2 on 5 matching bases. The V gene lost 7 bases and the J gene lost 6 bases, with 14 bases spanning the gap. CDR1 and CDR2 from the germline V gene are SQVTM and ANQGSEA. This CDR3 has 12 residues. DNA of the CDR3: TGCAGCGCCGAAACCCGGAGGGATACGCAGTATTTT. Translated: CSAETRRDTQYF.

The chain recombines TRBV6-6 with TRBJ2-1; 7 positions match TRBD1. The CDR3 sequence is 15 residues long. V lost 6 bases, J lost 6 bases, and 11 bases stayed unmatched. Germline values: CDR1 MNHNY, CDR2 SVGAGI (reference sequence). The DNA of the CDR3 is TGTGCCAGCAGATCACCGGGACAGAAAATCAATGAGCAGTTCTTC. Translating gives CASRSPGQKINEQFF.

This chain joins TRBV3-1 (or the pseudogene TRBV3-2) and TRBJ1-1, with a possible D match to TRBD1 (6 bases). Germline V gene data show CDR1 as LGHDT and CDR2 as YNNKEL (reference sequence). Trimming took off 5 bases at V and 3 bases at J, with 13 bases between the two ends. The CDR3 runs to 14 residues. The CDR3, as DNA: TGTGCCAGCAGCACCCCGGGACACTACACTGAAGCTTTCTTT. This sequence encodes CASSTPGHYTEAFF.

This chain uses TRBV2 with TRBJ1-1; D remains ambiguous. CDR3 length: 11 residues. Trimming took off 1 base at V and 7 bases at J, with 4 bases between the two ends. CDR1 and CDR2 (germline): SNHLY, FYNNEI. CDR3 DNA: TGTGCCAGCAGTGAAGACAGTGAAGCTTTCTTT. Its translation is CASSEDSEAFF.

The rearrangement joins TRBV4-2 to TRBJ1-5; TRBD1 aligns across 8 bases. J gave up 4 bases and V 4 bases, and 3 bases lay outside the gene matches. The germline CDR1 and CDR2 sequences are LGHNA and YNFKEQ. The CDR3 runs to 14 residues. The chain's CDR3 is CASSLGTGNQPQHF. In DNA, the CDR3 is TGTGCCAGCAGCCTCGGGACAGGTAATCAGCCCCAGCATTTT.

V gene TRBV29-1 combines with J gene TRBJ1-2; TRBD1 matches 11 bases. Germline V lookup: CDR1 SQVTM, CDR2 ANQGSEA. This CDR3 has 15 residues. V gave up 2 bases and J gave up 10 bases; unmatched junction bases: 12. The CDR3 here is CSVEKSGQGVVYYTF. In DNA, the CDR3 is TGCAGCGTTGAAAAATCGGGACAGGGGGTCGTCTACTACACCTTC.

The sample holds one count of this clone. For the CDR3, the DNA is TGCGCCAGCAGCCGGGAAGGGGGACCAAGCAATCAGCCCCAGCATTTT. Translating it yields CASSREGGPSNQPQHF. The gene calls are TRBV5-1 and TRBJ1-5, with a possible D match to TRBD1 (6 bases). The V gene lost 4 bases and the J gene lost 1 base, with 15 bases spanning the gap. The length of the CDR3 is 16 residues. From germline, CDR1 is SGHRS and CDR2 YFSETQ.

The chain uses TRBV12-5 and TRBJ1-2; D is perhaps TRBD1 (5 bases). Germline-derived CDR1 and CDR2 are LGHNT and FRNRAP. CDR3 length: 21 residues. V lost 0 bases, J lost 3 bases, and 29 bases lay in between. In nucleotides, the CDR3 is TGTGCTAGTGGTTTGGTAGGTGGTGCCTCCAGGGTAACGGTCAAAGACTATGGCTACACCTTC. This codes for CASGLVGGASRVTVKDYGYTF.

This clone showed up just once. Other DNA sequences of this sample code for an identical CDR3. DNA for the CDR3: TGTGCCAGCAGCTTCGGGACAGGGGTCTACGAGCAGTACTTC. Amino acids: CASSFGTGVYEQYF. V and J are TRBV7-2 and TRBJ2-7, with 10 bases fitting TRBD1. V was pared by 3 bases and J by 3 bases, with 2 bases of the junction left unmatched. The CDR3 contains 14 residues. Germline V gene data show CDR1 as SGHTA and CDR2 as FQGNSA.

This chain connects TRBV7-9 to TRBJ1-1, with unresolved D. CDR1 is SEHNR, CDR2 FQNEAQ, per germline (reference sequence). The CDR3 loop spans 14 amino acids. Deletions cut 1 base from V and 7 bases from J, with 13 bases between. The CDR3 nucleotides are TGTGCCAGCAGCTTAGTCGGTGGGCACAGTGAAGCTTTCTTT. As protein: CASSLVGGHSEAFF.

V and J are TRBV19 and TRBJ1-1, with D perhaps TRBD1 (6 bases). Per the germline V gene, CDR1 is LNHDA and CDR2 is SQIVND (reference sequence). V was shortened by 5 bases and J by 1 base, with 11 bases between the two germline ends. The CDR3 contains 14 residues. CDR3 in DNA: TGTGCCAGTAGTTTTACAGGGCCGAACACTGAAGCTTTCTTT. It encodes CASSFTGPNTEAFF.

This chain links TRBV29-1 with TRBJ1-1, with D possibly being TRBD1 (5 bases). The length of the CDR3 is 13 residues. Germline V lookup: CDR1 SQVTM, CDR2 ANQGSEA. V lost 7 bases, J lost 3 bases, and 15 bases lay in between. CDR3 sequence: CSGGGNTYTEAFF. The CDR3 coding sequence is TGCAGCGGTGGGGGGAACACCTACACTGAAGCTTTCTTT.

The CDR3 reads CASSQGGQGNSPLHF. The CDR3 bases are TGTGCCAGCAGCCAAGGGGGACAGGGGAATTCACCCCTCCACTTT. The rearrangement links TRBV14 to TRBJ1-6, with 10 positions matching TRBD1. CDR1 and CDR2 (germline): SGHDN, FVKESK. With V trimmed by 1 base and J by 7 bases, 1 base remained unmatched. CDR3 size: 15 residues. The entire variable domain, with the rest obtained from reference TRBV14 and TRBJ1-6, is as follows: EAGVTQFPSHSVIEKGQTVTLRCDPISGHDNLYWYRRVMGKEIKFLLHFVKESKQDESGMPNNRFLAERTGGTYSTLKVQPAELEDSGVYFCASSQGGQGNSPLHFGNGTRLTVT.

This chain joins TRBV3-1 (or the pseudogene TRBV3-2) and TRBJ2-2, with D tentatively TRBD2 (7 bases). The CDR3 is 15 amino acids. The V end was cut by 0 bases, the J end by 6 bases, with 11 bases between. Germline V gives CDR1 LGHDT, CDR2 YNNKEL (reference sequence). The CDR3 DNA reads TGTGCCAGCAGCCAAGATTCGGGGGGCCCCGGGGAGCTGTTTTTT. It yields the protein CASSQDSGGPGELFF.

This clone was detected once. This chain joins TRBV5-6 and TRBJ1-6, with 8 bases lining up with TRBD1. With 5 bases clipped from V and 8 bases from J, the junction kept 6 bases outside the gene matches. Germline V gives CDR1 SGHDT, CDR2 YYEEEE. This CDR3 has 14 residues. The CDR3 bases are TGTGCCAGCAGACTCGGACAGGGTCATTCACCCCTCCACTTT. It is translated as CASRLGQGHSPLHF.

The gene calls are TRBV4-3 and TRBJ1-1; a possible D gene is TRBD1 (6 bases). Germline V gene sequence: CDR1 LGHNA, CDR2 YSLEER. With 0 bases removed from V and 0 bases from J, the gap between germline ends came to 11 bases. The CDR3 loop spans 16 amino acids. Written as DNA, the CDR3 is TGCGCCAGCAGCCAAGATTTGGGGGCCTTGAACACTGAAGCTTTCTTT. Protein: CASSQDLGALNTEAFF.

The rearrangement uses TRBV7-2 and TRBJ1-3; D possibly corresponds to TRBD1 (5 bases). This CDR3 contains 14 residues. With 5 bases removed from V and 5 bases from J, the gap between germline ends came to 13 bases. Germline CDR1 SGHTA, CDR2 FQGNSA. The CDR3 DNA reads TGTGCCAGCAGCGCCCCCGGGACTAGAAACACCATATATTTT. Translating it yields CASSAPGTRNTIYF.

CDR3 in amino acids: CASSPGLAGPYNEQFF. The CDR3, as DNA: TGTGCCAGCTCACCTGGACTAGCGGGGCCCTACAATGAGCAGTTCTTC. The V and J genes are TRBV18 and TRBJ2-1, with 12 bases fitting TRBD2. CDR3 length equals 16 residues. CDR1 is KGHSH and CDR2 is LQKENI in the germline V gene. Trimming cost V 3 bases and J 2 bases; bases outside gene matches: 2.

This clone appeared once. This chain connects TRBV7-9 to TRBJ1-2; 8 nucleotides match TRBD1. The CDR3 is 13 residues long. V shed 2 bases, J shed 8 bases, and the junction held 4 bases outside the gene matches. Germline CDR1 SEHNR, CDR2 FQNEAQ (reference sequence). CDR3 amino acids: CASSLQGAWGYTF. CDR3 nucleotide sequence: TGTGCCAGCAGCTTACAGGGGGCCTGGGGCTACACCTTC.

The CDR3 loop is CASSSAGGAASSTDTQYF. CDR3 sequence (DNA): TGTGCCAGCAGCTCAGCAGGCGGGGCAGCCTCTAGCACAGATACGCAGTATTTT. V and J are TRBV7-6 and TRBJ2-3; a possible D gene is TRBD2 (6 bases). The germline gives CDR1 SGHVS, CDR2 FNYEAQ. The CDR3 spans 18 residues. Between the trimmed V and J ends, which lost 4 bases and 0 bases, there was a span of 20 bases.

This clone occurred once. The chain carries TRBV18 and TRBJ1-4; D unresolved. This CDR3 spans 14 amino acids. Germline V lookup: CDR1 KGHSH, CDR2 LQKENI. The germline V and J ends were trimmed by 0 bases and 7 bases, with 9 bases remaining between them. The CDR3 protein is CASSPPGVREKLFF. The CDR3 DNA reads TGTGCCAGCTCACCACCGGGCGTACGTGAAAAACTGTTTTTT.